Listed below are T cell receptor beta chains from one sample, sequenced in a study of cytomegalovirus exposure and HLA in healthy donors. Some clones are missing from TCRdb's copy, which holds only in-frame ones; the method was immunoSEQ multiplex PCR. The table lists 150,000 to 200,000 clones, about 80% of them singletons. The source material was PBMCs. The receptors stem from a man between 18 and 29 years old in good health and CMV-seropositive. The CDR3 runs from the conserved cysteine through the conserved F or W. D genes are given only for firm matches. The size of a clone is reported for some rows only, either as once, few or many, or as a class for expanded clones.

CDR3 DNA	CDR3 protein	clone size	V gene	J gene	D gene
TGTGCCAGCTCACCAGGGAGCTCCTACGAGCAGTACTTC	CASSPGSSYEQYF	-	TRBV18	TRBJ2-7	-
TGTGCCATCCACCAGAATCCGACAGGGGGAACTGTTGGCTACACCTTC	CAIHQNPTGGTVGYTF	-	TRBV10-3	TRBJ1-2	TRBD1
TGCGCCAGCAGCCATGGACAGGGGGCGAACACTGAAGCTTTCTTT	CASSHGQGANTEAFF	-	TRBV4-3	TRBJ1-1	TRBD1
TGCGCCAGCAGGGGGGGGACTGAAGCTTTCTTT	CASRGGTEAFF	-	TRBV5-1	TRBJ1-1	-
TGTGCCAGCAGCGGGGGGGGGAGCCCAGAGACCCAGTACTTC	CASSGGGSPETQYF	-	TRBV9	TRBJ2-5	TRBD2
TGTGCCAGCAGTATCACCGGGACAGGGCTCTACGAGCAGTACTTC	CASSITGTGLYEQYF	-	TRBV27	TRBJ2-7	TRBD1
TGTGCCAGCAGCTTAGATCCGGGGGTTATTGAAAAACTGTTTTTT	CASSLDPGVIEKLFF	-	TRBV7-9	TRBJ1-4	-
TGTGCCAGCAGTGTGGGACACCGTTCGGAGACCCAGTACTTC	CASSVGHRSETQYF	-	TRBV2	TRBJ2-5	-
TGCGCCAGCAGCCAAGGGCCCGGGGGGGCGGGGGTGTACGAGCAGTACTTC	CASSQGPGGAGVYEQYF	once	TRBV4-3	TRBJ2-7	TRBD2
TGTGCCATCAGTGAGCCAGACAGGGGACGGAACACTGAAGCTTTCTTT	CAISEPDRGRNTEAFF	-	TRBV10-3	TRBJ1-1	TRBD1
TGTGCCAGCAGTCCGGGACTTTCCGGGACTCCCACAGATACGCAGTATTTT	CASSPGLSGTPTDTQYF	-	TRBV27	TRBJ2-3	-
TGTGCCAGCTCACGAGGGACAGACAAGGGGGAGCTGTTTTTT	CASSRGTDKGELFF	-	TRBV18	TRBJ2-2	TRBD1
TGCGCCAGGGGGGAGGGAGGGCTCGTGTTCTTC	CARGEGGLVFF	-	TRBV5-1	TRBJ2-1	TRBD2
TGTGCCAGCAGTTCCCGGGGTACTAGCACAGATACGCAGTATTTT	CASSSRGTSTDTQYF	-	TRBV6-5	TRBJ2-3	-
TGCGCCAGCAGCCAAGAACCCGCCTACGAGCAGTACTTC	CASSQEPAYEQYF	-	TRBV4-3	TRBJ2-7	-
TGTGCCAGCAGCTTGCGAGGAGGGAGCGGCTACACCTTC	CASSLRGGSGYTF	-	TRBV5-6	TRBJ1-2	-
TGTGCCAGCAGCCGGGACAGAACCTACGAGCAGTACTTC	CASSRDRTYEQYF	-	TRBV5-4	TRBJ2-7	TRBD1
TGTGCCAGCAGCTTAGCGCAGTGGGGGCCCTACGAGCAGTACTTC	CASSLAQWGPYEQYF	-	TRBV7-6	TRBJ2-7	-
TGTGCCAGCAGCCTTACTGATAGCAATCAGCCCCAGCATTTT	CASSLTDSNQPQHF	-	TRBV7-6	TRBJ1-5	-
TGTGCCAGCAGTCCCCCACAGGGAGGGAGCGAAAAACTGTTTTTT	CASSPPQGGSEKLFF	-	TRBV28	TRBJ1-4	-
TGTGCCAGCACCCAGACAGGGGATAGAGAAAAACTGTTTTTT	CASTQTGDREKLFF	-	TRBV6-5	TRBJ1-4	TRBD1
TGTGCCAGCAGCTTGGGAGGACAGGGCGACACTGAAGCTTTCTTT	CASSLGGQGDTEAFF	-	TRBV5-4	TRBJ1-1	TRBD1
TGTGCCAGCAGTGGGAGGCCCCGACTAGCAAAGTACGAGCAGTACTTC	CASSGRPRLAKYEQYF	few	TRBV6-1	TRBJ2-7	TRBD2
TGTGCCAGCAGCCCCCGACAGGGGACAGCGGGAGGGCCCTACAATGAGCAGTTCTTC	CASSPRQGTAGGPYNEQFF	-	TRBV11-3	TRBJ2-1	TRBD2
TGCAGCGTTGTGGGAAGACAGGGGGCGAACTATGGCTACACCTTC	CSVVGRQGANYGYTF	once	TRBV29-1	TRBJ1-2	TRBD1
TGCAGTGCCATAGAGGAGACCCAGTACTTC	CSAIEETQYF	-	TRBV20-1	TRBJ2-5	-
TGTGCCAGCATTAAGAGGGGGGGGTCCTACGAGCAGTACTTC	CASIKRGGSYEQYF	-	TRBV6-5	TRBJ2-7	-
TGTGCCAGCAGCGGGACTAGCGGGAGGGCCAGGGGCAACGAGCAGTACTTC	CASSGTSGRARGNEQYF	-	TRBV7-9	TRBJ2-7	TRBD2
TGTGCCAGCCAGAAACAGGGGAACACTGAAGCTTTCTTT	CASQKQGNTEAFF	-	TRBV7-2	TRBJ1-1	-
TGTGCCAGCAGCGGGGGGGTTCCGGGACAGGGGGCTTACGGGGAGCTGTTTTTT	CASSGGVPGQGAYGELFF	-	TRBV9	TRBJ2-2	TRBD1
TGTGCCAGCAGTTCGACGGGACAGCCGAATCAGCCCCAGCATTTT	CASSSTGQPNQPQHF	-	TRBV6-1	TRBJ1-5	TRBD1
TGTGCCAGCAGTACGAAACAGGGGTCTGGAAACACCATATATTTT	CASSTKQGSGNTIYF	-	TRBV6-5	TRBJ1-3	TRBD1
TGTGCCAGCAGTTCGGGAGGGACAGAGACCCAGTACTTC	CASSSGGTETQYF	-	TRBV27	TRBJ2-5	TRBD2
TGTGCCAGCAGTGAATTAAGGGGGCCGAACACCATATATTTT	CASSELRGPNTIYF	-	TRBV25-1	TRBJ1-3	TRBD1
TGTGCCAGCAGCTTAGCTTCACAGGGTGGGGAAAAACTGTTTTTT	CASSLASQGGEKLFF	-	TRBV7-2	TRBJ1-4	-
TGTGCCAGCAGTCCGACTAGTAGTTTCTTC	CASSPTSSFF	-	TRBV7-2	TRBJ2-1	-
TGTGCCAGCAGTAAATACGGGATCTCCTACGAGCAGTACTTC	CASSKYGISYEQYF	-	TRBV25-1	TRBJ2-7	-
TGTGCCAGCTCACCACGAGAATCTATCCTTGAAAAACTGTTTTTT	CASSPRESILEKLFF	-	TRBV18	TRBJ1-4	-
TGCAGCGTTGCAGGGGCTTTTGGGGGGGGTGAGCAGTTCTTC	CSVAGAFGGGEQFF	-	TRBV29-1	TRBJ2-1	-
TGCGCCAGCAGCCATGGGACAGGGGGCATGGATACGCAGTATTTT	CASSHGTGGMDTQYF	-	TRBV4-1	TRBJ2-3	TRBD1
TGCGCCAGCAGCTTCGGACAGGGGCGGGCCACAGATACGCAGTATTTT	CASSFGQGRATDTQYF	-	TRBV5-1	TRBJ2-3	TRBD1
TGCGCCAGCAGCTTGGCCGGGTCAGACCGATACTACGAGCAGTACTTC	CASSLAGSDRYYEQYF	-	TRBV5-1	TRBJ2-7	-